This passage covers 20 T cell receptor beta chains from one sample sequenced in a study of control samples from healthy donors and cancer patients. Measured with immunoSEQ multiplex PCR; TCRdb has only the in-frame clones, and not every one. The table records approximately 69,000 clones, more than 70% of them present only once. The sequencing input was PBMCs. The receptors here all came from a man aged 55 to 69 with colorectal cancer.

V usage is TRBV7-9 and J usage is TRBJ2-3; possibly TRBD1 or TRBD2 for D (6 bases each). The CDR3 contains 17 residues. Trimming pared 3 bases from V and 0 bases from J, leaving 16 bases between. Germline V gene data show CDR1 as SEHNR and CDR2 as FQNEAQ (reference sequence). CDR3 loop: CASSFQRGALSTDTQYF. The DNA of the CDR3 is TGTGCCAGCAGCTTTCAGAGGGGGGCGCTCAGCACAGATACGCAGTATTTT.

The rearrangement joins TRBV28 to TRBJ2-7; 10 nucleotides line up with TRBD2. This CDR3 region has 17 residues. V shed 4 bases and J 3 bases; nucleotides not matched to a gene: 12. Germline CDR1 reads MDHEN; CDR2 reads SYDVKM. The CDR3 here is CASSSPSLRTSGYEQYF. CDR3 bases: TGTGCCAGCAGTTCCCCCTCCCTCCGGACTAGCGGCTACGAGCAGTACTTC.

This chain links TRBV6-5 with TRBJ1-1, with TRBD1 identical over 10 bases. CDR1 and CDR2 from the germline V gene are MNHEY and SVGAGI. This CDR3 comprises 11 residues. The ends lost 6 bases at V and 10 bases at J; junction bases unmatched: 2. The CDR3, as DNA: TGTGCCAGCAGCCGGGACAGGGGAGCTTTCTTT. Its translation is CASSRDRGAFF.

The genes are TRBV4-1 and TRBJ2-7; TRBD1 might be the D (6 bases). In germline, CDR1 is MGHRA, CDR2 YSYEKL. V lost 4 bases to trimming and J lost 2 bases, with 9 bases between them. The CDR3 covers 13 residues. The CDR3, as DNA: TGCGCCAGCAGCCCCCGGGACACCTACGAGCAGTACTTC. Translating it yields CASSPRDTYEQYF.

The V gene is TRBV30, the J gene TRBJ1-5; D not certain. Trimming cost V 1 base and J 1 base, with 8 bases left between them. The germline CDR1 and CDR2 sequences are GTSNPN and SVGIG (reference sequence). This CDR3 comprises 14 residues. CDR3 sequence: CAWSDGVSNQPQHF. The CDR3 DNA follows: TGTGCCTGGAGTGACGGGGTAAGCAATCAGCCCCAGCATTTT.

The rearrangement uses TRBV7-2 and TRBJ2-2, with 14 bases matching TRBD2. The CDR3 is 18 amino acids. Germline V gene sequence: CDR1 SGHTA, CDR2 FQGNSA. The V gene end was trimmed by 1 base and the J gene end by 4 bases; junction bases not matched to a gene: 5. CDR3 sequence: CASSLGLAGGPGTGELFF. The CDR3 bases are TGTGCCAGCAGCTTAGGACTAGCGGGGGGGCCCGGCACCGGGGAGCTGTTTTTT.

The V and J genes are TRBV30 and TRBJ2-7; TRBD2 might be the D (7 bases). V was pared by 0 bases and J by 7 bases, with 16 bases between. The CDR3 is made up of 14 amino acids. Germline loops: CDR1 GTSNPN, CDR2 SVGIG (reference sequence). CDR3 coding DNA: TGTGCCTGGAGTGTAGGGGGGGTATTAGGGGAGCAGTACTTC. Translation: CAWSVGGVLGEQYF.

This chain joins TRBV23-1 and TRBJ1-5; 7 bases are a match to TRBD1. TRBV23-1 is an ORF, with its function uncertain. CDR3 length: 15 amino acids. After removal of 6 bases from V and 4 bases from J, the junction contained 9 bases not matched to a gene. The CDR3 nucleotides are TGCGCCAGCAGGCCCCCCCCCAGGGGGAATCAGCCCCAGCATTTT. Translation gives CASRPPPRGNQPQHF.

The rearrangement links TRBV2 to TRBJ1-5; D is ambiguous. V gave up 5 bases and J gave up 0 bases, with 11 bases separating them. CDR1 is SNHLY, CDR2 FYNNEI, per germline. This CDR3 is built from 15 residues. The CDR3 DNA reads as TGTGCCAGCAGTAGGATAAATTATAGCAATCAGCCCCAGCATTTT. Translated, it gives CASSRINYSNQPQHF.

The chain's CDR3 is CASSPDWNQPQHF. Here the CDR3 DNA reads TGTGCCAGTAGTCCGGACTGGAATCAGCCCCAGCATTTT. The gene calls are TRBV19 and TRBJ1-5, with D hard to call. Germline-derived CDR1 and CDR2 are LNHDA and SQIVND (reference sequence). The length of the CDR3 is 13 residues. V lost 5 bases and J lost 4, with 9 bases in between.

In this sample, this clone turned up once. This chain links TRBV11-3 with TRBJ2-4; tentative D call: TRBD2 (5 bases). Per germline, CDR1 SGHNT and CDR2 YENEEA. V was shortened by 7 bases and J by 11 bases, with 21 bases between the two germline ends. The CDR3 spans 14 residues. The CDR3: CASTPGTPGIVQYF. In DNA, the CDR3 is TGTGCCAGCACCCCGGGAACTCCGGGCATAGTTCAGTACTTC.

The chain joins TRBV7-8 to TRBJ1-1; TRBD1 is a possible D gene (6 bases). The length of the CDR3 is 14 residues. With 5 bases removed from V and 11 bases from J, the gap between germline ends came to 21 bases. Germline CDR1 and CDR2: SGHVS and FQNEAQ. The DNA of the CDR3 is TGTGCCAGCAGCCTCCTCACCGGGACTAGGGGGGCTTTCTTT. Translated, it gives CASSLLTGTRGAFF.

The gene calls are TRBV7-3 and TRBJ2-5; the D gene could be TRBD1 or TRBD2 (6 bases each). Germline V gene lookup returns CDR1 SGHTA and CDR2 FQGTGA. V dropped 1 base and J dropped 5 bases, with 14 bases sitting between them. The CDR3 is made up of 15 amino acids. In nucleotides, the CDR3 is TGTGCCAGCAGCTTAAGGGGGGCCTCTTGGGAGACCCAGTACTTC. It specifies CASSLRGASWETQYF.

The rearrangement joins TRBV6-1 to TRBJ2-3, with D possibly TRBD2 on 6 matching bases. Per germline, CDR1 MNHNS and CDR2 SASEGT. V lost 4 bases, J lost 1 base, and 15 bases lay in between. CDR3 length: 16 residues. The DNA for the CDR3 is TGTGCCAGCAGTGGAGCCCTGGGGGGACGCACAGATACGCAGTATTTT. Its protein product is CASSGALGGRTDTQYF.

The rearrangement links TRBV7-8 to TRBJ1-1; D is unclear. The ends were cut back, 5 bases at V and 0 bases at J, with 13 bases in the middle. This CDR3 is built from 15 residues. The germline V gene encodes CDR1 SGHVS and CDR2 FQNEAQ. The chain's CDR3 is CASSARTVMNTEAFF. The CDR3 nucleotides are TGTGCCAGCAGCGCGCGGACGGTCATGAACACTGAAGCTTTCTTT.

The chain carries TRBV11-2 and TRBJ2-1; 7 bases are shared with TRBD2. V was pared by 4 bases and J by 0 bases, with 9 bases of the junction left unmatched. This CDR3 has 17 amino acids. From germline, CDR1 is SGHAT and CDR2 FQNNGV. The CDR3 region is CASSSRRGESSYNEQFF. The CDR3 DNA reads as TGTGCCAGCAGCTCCCGACGGGGGGAAAGCTCCTACAATGAGCAGTTCTTC.

The chain employs TRBV2 and TRBJ1-3; D is unclear. The CDR3 consists of 14 residues. Germline loops: CDR1 SNHLY, CDR2 FYNNEI. With 1 base removed from V and 1 base from J, the gap between germline ends came to 5 bases. CDR3 region: CASSEGLSGNTIYF. CDR3 DNA: TGTGCCAGCAGTGAAGGGCTTTCTGGAAACACCATATATTTT.

The chain combines TRBV12-3 or TRBV12-4 with TRBJ2-5; the D is unclear. The V end was cut by 4 bases, the J end by 7 bases, with 10 bases between. The CDR3 covers 12 residues. The chain's CDR3 is CASSSVPRTQYF. CDR3 sequence (DNA): TGTGCCAGCAGTTCGGTTCCGCGGACCCAGTACTTC.

This clone was seen a single time. V usage is TRBV11-2 and J usage is TRBJ2-2; 7 bases match TRBD1. The V gene's germline CDR1 is SGHAT and CDR2 FQNNGV. Trimming removed 6 bases from V and 0 bases from J; junction bases left unmatched: 4. The CDR3 length is 15 residues. The CDR3 DNA reads as TGTGCCAGCAGGCCGGGACAGTCGAACACCGGGGAGCTGTTTTTT. Its translation is CASRPGQSNTGELFF.

The chain combines TRBV10-2 with TRBJ2-2; 7 bases line up with TRBD2. The ends lost 2 bases at V and 5 bases at J; junction bases unmatched: 14. CDR1 and CDR2 (germline): WSHSY, SAAADI. The CDR3 runs 18 residues. CDR3: CASSENRPTQGGTGELFF. CDR3 in DNA: TGCGCCAGCAGTGAGAATCGACCCACCCAGGGAGGGACCGGGGAGCTGTTTTTT.